This TCR beta chain was found in a study of human T cells and chemical hapten exposure. Overall study context: 2% DPC applied to an approximately 2 cm by approximately 2 cm arm area sensitized donors.

As the library was built, unique molecular identifiers were attached to individual cDNA molecules. MiXCR, run by TCRdb on the RACE reads, gives a single entry per CDR3 protein. The sample contains about 360,000 distinct CDR3 sequences, 4% to 5.5% of which appear only once. This sample's time point: patch test 1, 2 weeks after DPC sensitization. The sample's treatment: therapeutic diphenylcyclopropenone sensitization with weekly scalp DPC. Staff drew blood before applying each patch test. CDR3 length equals 14 residues. Trimming left V 0 bases short and J 7 bases short, with 15 bases between. Looked up from germline, CDR1 is DFQATT and CDR2 is SNEGSKA (reference sequence).

J is TRBJ1-2 and V is TRBV20-1; D gene uncertain. The source was whole blood, collected in connection with sensitization to the hapten diphenylcyclopropenone (DPC). This receptor was identified in a woman between 45 and 60 years old with alopecia areata. Some clones in this sample may be carry-over from other donors' samples. The CDR3 sequence is CSARDLVGFSGYTF. The CDR3 nucleotides are TGCAGTGCTAGAGATCTTGTGGGGTTTTCTGGCTACACCTTC.